The present T cell receptor beta chain was sequenced within a study of lymphopenia after photon versus proton radiotherapy. Findings and limits, study-wide: Photon-treated patients lost naive T cells and TCR diversity; proton-treated stayed stable.

About this clone itself: Its antigen is undetermined.

Sequencing used immunoSEQ multiplex PCR; TCRdb keeps in-frame clones, though not all of them. The profile shows 70,000 to 95,000 clones, around 83% of them singletons. This CDR3 is built from 15 residues. Germline-derived CDR1 and CDR2 are SEHNR and FQNEAQ (reference sequence). V was trimmed by 5 bases and J by 3 bases, leaving 13 bases between them. V usage is TRBV7-9 and J usage is TRBJ1-4; D gene ambiguous. The material sequenced was peripheral blood, taken from a patient treated with proton-based radiotherapy. The receptor's source is a man aged 55 to 69 with pancreatic cancer. This CDR3 reads CASSRPGSPNEKLFF. CDR3 sequence (DNA): TGTGCCAGCAGCCGACCGGGTAGCCCTAATGAAAAACTGTTTTTT.